This T cell receptor (beta chain) was obtained from a study of blood T cells in healthy people across ages. Using a J-beta primer mix together with a sample-barcoded 5' primer, a second PCR was run for roughly 6 to 12 cycles. Template switching added a 12-random-nucleotide identifier to every cDNA molecule. CDR3-containing paired-end reads numbering at least 2.5 million came from each sample. TCRdb itself ran the 5' RACE reads through MiXCR, one entry per CDR3 protein. There are about 1.5 million distinct CDR3 sequences in the sample; roughly two fifths occur only once, and approximately 4% lies in the top ten. Every donor contributed 7.5 to 10 milliliters of peripheral blood by blood draw. This clonotype occurred a few times. Its antigen is undetermined. The CDR3 length is 13 residues. Trimming removed 3 bases from V and 7 bases from J; junction bases left unmatched: 5. Looked up from germline, CDR1 is SGHTA and CDR2 is FQGNSA.

Study-wide results and caveats: For the donors, CMV status was unknown and possibly confounded expanded clonotype changes.

The chain carries TRBV7-2 and TRBJ2-7; the match to TRBD2 covers 8 bases. The clonotype was recovered from a woman aged 18-35 years in good health. What was sequenced was blood. The CDR3 coding sequence is TGTGCCAGCAGCTTCGGACTAGCTTCTGAGCAGTACTTC. Amino acid sequence: CASSFGLASEQYF.